One and the same sample provided the 22 T cell receptor beta chains below, sequenced in a study of cytomegalovirus exposure and HLA in healthy donors. Both 60 Vbeta primers and 13 Jbeta primers went into the PCR. Clones were sequenced by immunoSEQ multiplex PCR, and TCRdb holds only the in-frame ones, with some missing. Among roughly 110,000 clones listed, roughly four fifths were seen once. The sequenced sample consisted of PBMCs. The receptors come from a man aged 50 to 59 in good health and CMV-seronegative.

The CDR3: CASSVGGGQYV. DNA for the CDR3: TGTGCCAGCAGTGTCGGCGGAGGGCAGTACGTC. This sequence joins TRBV6-1 and TRBJ2-7, with a tentative D call TRBD2 (5 bases). CDR3 length: 11 residues. V was clipped by 4 bases and J by 9 bases, with 10 bases between them. Per germline, CDR1 MNHNS and CDR2 SASEGT.

This rearrangement joins TRBV5-5 to TRBJ1-1; 7 bases are shared with TRBD1. Germline V gives CDR1 SGHKS, CDR2 YYEKEE (reference sequence). J lost 3 bases, V lost 4 bases, and 3 bases had no gene match. The CDR3 contains 13 residues. In DNA form, the CDR3 reads TGTGCCAGCAGCCGACAGGGTGACACTGAAGCTTTCTTT. Its protein product is CASSRQGDTEAFF.

As regards this clone: No conserved phenylalanine or tryptophan ends this CDR3, so it is likely a read error. J is TRBJ1-2 and V is TRBV4-3; perhaps TRBD1 as D (5 bases). With 0 bases removed from V and 6 bases from J, the gap between germline ends came to 11 bases. The V gene's germline CDR1 is LGHNA and CDR2 YSLEER. The length of the CDR3 is 14 residues. CDR3 in amino acids: CASSQDFQGDGYTL. The DNA for the CDR3 is TGCGCCAGCAGCCAAGATTTCCAGGGCGATGGCTACACCCTC.

Here the CDR3 reads CASITGEANTEAFF. The DNA of the CDR3 is TGTGCCAGCATCACGGGGGAGGCCAACACTGAAGCTTTCTTT. This chain uses TRBV6-1 with TRBJ1-1; D is perhaps TRBD1 (5 bases). V lost 7 bases and J 2 bases, leaving 14 bases between the germline ends. CDR3 length equals 14 residues. Germline CDR1 MNHNS, CDR2 SASEGT.

V gene TRBV10-3 combines with J gene TRBJ2-7; 12 bases fit TRBD1. The trim removed 0 bases at V and 6 bases at J, leaving 6 bases unmatched. The CDR3 loop spans 16 amino acids. Germline CDR1 ENHRY, CDR2 SYGVKD. As DNA, the CDR3 is TGTGCCATCAGTGAGTCTCGGGGACAGGGGGCGCCCGAGCAGTACTTC. Protein: CAISESRGQGAPEQYF.

Written as DNA, the CDR3 is TGTGCCAGCATTCGACAGGGGCTGAACACTGAAGCTTTCTTT. This codes for CASIRQGLNTEAFF. J is TRBJ1-1 and V is TRBV2, with 8 bases aligning to TRBD1. Germline values: CDR1 SNHLY, CDR2 FYNNEI. This CDR3 is 14 amino acids long. The V segment lost 7 bases and the J segment 0 bases; nucleotides outside the gene matches: 4.

The V call is TRBV14, the J call TRBJ1-2, with 9 bases identical to TRBD1. The CDR3 covers 13 residues. Unmatched junction bases numbered 5, after V lost 4 bases and J lost 8 bases. Germline values: CDR1 SGHDN, CDR2 FVKESK. CDR3 DNA sequence: TGTGCCAGCAGCCCGGGACAGGGAAAAGGCTACACCTTC. Translating gives CASSPGQGKGYTF.

The chain couples TRBV4-1 to TRBJ1-2; D is undetermined. This CDR3 region has 11 residues. V gave up 1 base and J gave up 7 bases, with 4 bases separating them. Germline lookup yields CDR1 MGHRA and CDR2 YSYEKL. The CDR3 sequence: CASSQGLGYTF. DNA of the CDR3: TGCGCCAGCAGCCAAGGACTTGGCTACACCTTC.

The genes are TRBV5-1 and TRBJ1-2; 8 bases are shared with TRBD1. This CDR3 has 15 residues. The V and J ends lost 5 bases and 2 bases, in that order; junction bases with no gene match: 8. The germline V gene has CDR1 SGHRS and CDR2 YFSETQ. CDR3 DNA sequence: TGCGCCAGCAGTTCCCCGGGACAGGAAAACTATGGCTACACCTTC. Its translation is CASSSPGQENYGYTF.

This clone came up a few times. J is TRBJ2-1 and V is TRBV29-1; D gene uncertain. The CDR3 runs 13 residues. CDR1 is SQVTM and CDR2 is ANQGSEA in the germline V gene. The V end lost 6 bases, the J end lost 0 bases, and 9 bases lay between the germline ends. For the CDR3, the DNA is TGCAGCGTCCGACACCGCTCCTACAATGAGCAGTTCTTC. Protein product: CSVRHRSYNEQFF.

The chain combines TRBV16 with TRBJ1-4; 7 bases align to TRBD1. The trim removed 4 bases at V and 4 bases at J, leaving 3 bases unmatched. This CDR3 has 14 amino acids. The germline gives CDR1 KGHSY, CDR2 FQNENV. As DNA, the CDR3 is TGTGCCAGCAGCCTGTGGGACAGTAATGAAAAACTGTTTTTT. This translates into CASSLWDSNEKLFF.

V and J are TRBV7-3 and TRBJ2-3; D gene uncertain. The length of the CDR3 is 17 residues. V was pared by 5 bases and J by 2 bases, with 20 bases between. Germline-derived CDR1 and CDR2 are SGHTA and FQGTGA. CDR3 bases: TGTGCCAGCAGCCAAAACTACCCAGCTGTACACACAGATACGCAGTATTTT. This encodes CASSQNYPAVHTDTQYF.

The chain recombines TRBV27 with TRBJ2-3; no firm D call. This CDR3 spans 11 amino acids. Looked up from germline, CDR1 is MNHEY and CDR2 is SMNVEV (reference sequence). V lost 4 bases, J lost 5 bases, and 4 bases lay in between. The CDR3 bases are TGTGCCAGCAGTTATCTAGATACGCAGTATTTT. Protein sequence: CASSYLDTQYF.

The chain joins TRBV6-6 to TRBJ2-3, with 9 bases aligning to TRBD2. Germline-derived CDR1 and CDR2 are MNHNY and SVGAGI (reference sequence). The CDR3 has 16 residues. Trimming cost V 4 bases and J 3 bases; bases outside gene matches: 8. CDR3 DNA sequence: TGTGCCAGCAGTTTCTCCGCGGGGGGGCGGACAGATACGCAGTATTTT. This encodes CASSFSAGGRTDTQYF.

J is TRBJ1-5 and V is TRBV6-1, with D perhaps matching TRBD1 (5 bases). The germline V gene has CDR1 MNHNS and CDR2 SASEGT. V lost 2 bases and J lost 4, with 12 bases in between. The CDR3 length is 15 residues. CDR3 in amino acids: CASSERARVNQPQHF. The CDR3, as DNA: TGTGCCAGCAGTGAACGGGCCAGGGTTAATCAGCCCCAGCATTTT.

This clone was counted a few times. This sequence joins TRBV5-1 and TRBJ1-5; D is possibly TRBD1 (5 bases). CDR1 and CDR2 from the germline V gene are SGHRS and YFSETQ. V was clipped by 3 bases and J by 7 bases, with 11 bases between them. This CDR3 contains 13 residues. CDR3 sequence (DNA): TGCGCCAGCAGCTCGGTGGGGGGACAGCCCCAGCATTTT. It specifies CASSSVGGQPQHF.

The sample holds one count of this clone. The chain employs TRBV4-1 and TRBJ2-5; the match to TRBD2 covers 11 bases. CDR1 is MGHRA, CDR2 YSYEKL, per germline. After removal of 2 bases from V and 0 bases from J, the junction contained 5 bases not matched to a gene. The length of the CDR3 is 17 residues. The CDR3 spells CASSQTLAGGHQETQYF. CDR3 DNA: TGCGCCAGCAGCCAAACATTAGCGGGGGGGCACCAAGAGACCCAGTACTTC.

V gene TRBV5-1 combines with J gene TRBJ2-1, with TRBD1 identical over 9 bases. CDR1 SGHRS and CDR2 YFSETQ come from the germline V gene. V lost 5 bases to trimming and J lost 9 bases; unmatched junction nucleotides: 15. CDR3 length: 16 amino acids. The CDR3 nucleotides read TGCGCCAGCAGTAGGAGGGGGACAGGGTACATTGGTGAGCAGTTCTTC. Translated: CASSRRGTGYIGEQFF.

This clone appeared a single time. J is TRBJ1-1 and V is TRBV9; possibly TRBD1 for D (6 bases). CDR1 is SGDLS, CDR2 YYNGEE, per germline. The length of the CDR3 is 13 residues. The germline V and J ends were trimmed by 7 bases and 1 base, with 11 bases remaining between them. The CDR3 sequence: CASGEGGNTEAFF. CDR3 DNA sequence: TGTGCCAGCGGGGAGGGGGGGAACACTGAAGCTTTCTTT.

The V and J genes are TRBV11-2 and TRBJ2-5, with 7 bases that match TRBD1. V lost 8 bases to trimming and J lost 5 bases; unmatched junction nucleotides: 20. CDR3 length: 17 residues. CDR1 is SGHAT, CDR2 FQNNGV, per germline. The CDR3 here is CASGWIRQDRGRETQYF. CDR3 nucleotides: TGTGCCAGCGGATGGATACGGCAGGATAGGGGGCGGGAGACCCAGTACTTC. Filled out from reference TRBV11-2 and TRBJ2-5, the complete variable domain reads EAGVAQSPRYKIIEKRQSVAFWCNPISGHATLYWYQQILGQGPKLLIQFQNNGVVDDSQLPKDRFSAERLKGVDSTLKIQPAKLEDSAVYLCASGWIRQDRGRETQYFGPGTRLLVL.

This chain uses TRBV28 with TRBJ1-4; 7 bases line up with TRBD1. CDR3 length: 15 amino acids. In germline, CDR1 is MDHEN, CDR2 SYDVKM. Trimming cost V 8 bases and J 8 bases; bases outside gene matches: 14. For the CDR3, the DNA is TGTGCCAGCGGCTCCCGCTTAAGACAGGGCGAAAAACTGTTTTTT. Translation: CASGSRLRQGEKLFF.

This chain connects TRBV6-1 to TRBJ2-2; 7 nucleotides align to TRBD1. With V trimmed by 2 bases and J by 7 bases, 4 bases remained unmatched. The germline gives CDR1 MNHNS, CDR2 SASEGT. The CDR3 length is 14 residues. The CDR3 is CASSENRGYGELFF. The CDR3 DNA reads TGTGCCAGCAGTGAAAACAGGGGTTACGGGGAGCTGTTTTTT.